A selection of T cell receptor beta chains follows, all from one sample in a study of patients and donors after allogeneic stem cell transplantation. MiXCR, applied by TCRdb to the RT-PCR reads, yields one record per CDR3 protein. Among hundreds of thousands of distinct CDR3 sequences listed, approximately 16% were seen once. Source material: blood, either unsorted or a sorted T cell fraction (not recorded which). The receptor set was obtained from a human donor who was either an allogeneic HSCT recipient or a stem cell or donor lymphocyte infusion donor (not recorded which). It is not recorded whose cells these are; they may come from a transplant donor. CDR3s include the opening cysteine and the closing phenylalanine or tryptophan. The D gene is left open where the match is weak. Only part of the rows carry a size: once, few, many, or a class if the clone is expanded.

J gene: TRBJ2-3
V gene: TRBV4-3
D gene: NA
clone size: few
CDR3 protein: CASTKGWRNTDTQYF
CDR3 DNA: TGCGCCAGCACCAAAGGGTGGCGAAACACAGATACGCAGTATTTT

J gene: TRBJ2-1
V gene: TRBV7-2
D gene: NA
clone size: many
CDR3 protein: CASSLSRATLNEQFF
CDR3 DNA: TGTGCCAGCAGCTTAAGCCGGGCGACATTGAATGAGCAGTTCTTC

J gene: TRBJ1-6
V gene: TRBV20-1
D gene: TRBD1
clone size: NA
CDR3 protein: CSASTGTGVSPLHF
CDR3 DNA: TGCAGTGCTAGCACCGGGACAGGGGTCTCACCCCTCCACTTT

J gene: TRBJ1-2
V gene: TRBV7-2
D gene: NA
clone size: NA
CDR3 protein: CASSTLGRTSF
CDR3 DNA: TGTGCCAGCAGCACCCTTGGGCGCACCTCCTTC

J gene: TRBJ2-4
V gene: TRBV6-1
D gene: NA
clone size: few
CDR3 protein: CASSPILLAKNIQYF
CDR3 DNA: TGTGCCAGCAGTCCAATTTTACTAGCCAAAAACATTCAGTACTTC

J gene: TRBJ2-3
V gene: TRBV25-1
D gene: NA
clone size: NA
CDR3 protein: CASRPDRVPDTQYF
CDR3 DNA: TGTGCCAGCCGCCCGGACAGAGTCCCAGATACGCAGTATTTT

J gene: TRBJ2-6
V gene: TRBV6-5
D gene: NA
clone size: NA
CDR3 protein: CASSYDGVSGANVLTF
CDR3 DNA: TGTGCCAGCAGTTACGATGGTGTCTCTGGGGCCAACGTCCTGACTTTC

J gene: TRBJ2-2
V gene: TRBV2
D gene: NA
clone size: NA
CDR3 protein: CASSEGRTNTGELFF
CDR3 DNA: TGTGCCAGCAGTGAGGGGCGGACGAACACCGGGGAGCTGTTTTTT

J gene: TRBJ1-2
V gene: TRBV6-1
D gene: TRBD1
clone size: few
CDR3 protein: CASRDTRQGSRGYTF
CDR3 DNA: TGTGCCAGCAGGGACACCCGACAGGGCTCCCGTGGCTACACCTTC

J gene: TRBJ1-2
V gene: TRBV6-1
D gene: TRBD1
clone size: many
CDR3 protein: CASTKTGGGYTF
CDR3 DNA: TGTGCCAGTACGAAAACAGGGGGAGGCTACACCTTC

J gene: TRBJ2-1
V gene: TRBV11-2
D gene: TRBD2
clone size: few
CDR3 protein: CASSLEASGGPRSYNEQFF
CDR3 DNA: TGTGCCAGCAGCTTAGAGGCTAGCGGGGGGCCCCGCTCCTACAATGAGCAGTTCTTC

J gene: TRBJ1-1
V gene: TRBV20-1
D gene: TRBD1
clone size: NA
CDR3 protein: CSARRAGGTEAFF
CDR3 DNA: TGCAGTGCTAGAAGGGCAGGGGGCACTGAAGCTTTCTTT

J gene: TRBJ2-2
V gene: TRBV6-2/TRBV6-3
D gene: NA
clone size: once
CDR3 protein: CASSYFSAGAGELFF
CDR3 DNA: TGTGCCAGCAGTTACTTTTCTGCTGGCGCCGGGGAGCTGTTTTTT

J gene: TRBJ1-4
V gene: TRBV20-1
D gene: NA
clone size: NA
CDR3 protein: CSATGGGATNEKLFF
CDR3 DNA: TGCAGTGCTACCGGGGGGGGAGCAACTAATGAAAAACTGTTTTTT

J gene: TRBJ2-5
V gene: TRBV12-3/TRBV12-4
D gene: TRBD2
clone size: many
CDR3 protein: CASSSTSGVTETQYF
CDR3 DNA: TGTGCCAGCAGTTCGACTAGCGGGGTGACAGAGACCCAGTACTTC

J gene: TRBJ2-6
V gene: TRBV18
D gene: NA
clone size: NA
CDR3 protein: CASSLAHVSGRSGSGANVLTF
CDR3 DNA: TGTGCCAGCTCACTCGCCCATGTTTCTGGACGGTCAGGATCTGGGGCCAACGTCCTGACTTTC

J gene: TRBJ2-1
V gene: TRBV12-3/TRBV12-4
D gene: TRBD1
clone size: few
CDR3 protein: CASSQGGRSNEQFF
CDR3 DNA: TGTGCCAGCAGTCAAGGGGGCAGATCTAATGAGCAGTTCTTC

J gene: TRBJ2-5
V gene: TRBV6-1
D gene: TRBD1
clone size: NA
CDR3 protein: CASRTGGAETQYF
CDR3 DNA: TGTGCCAGCAGGACAGGGGGCGCGGAGACCCAGTACTTC

J gene: TRBJ1-1
V gene: TRBV7-9
D gene: NA
clone size: few
CDR3 protein: CASSLRASGEAFF
CDR3 DNA: TGTGCCAGCAGCTTAAGGGCTTCGGGTGAAGCTTTCTTT

J gene: TRBJ1-2
V gene: TRBV20-1
D gene: TRBD1
clone size: few
CDR3 protein: CSANRDSYGYTF
CDR3 DNA: TGCAGTGCTAACAGGGACAGCTATGGCTACACCTTC

J gene: TRBJ2-3
V gene: TRBV18
D gene: TRBD2
clone size: NA
CDR3 protein: CASSPSGSWTDTQYF
CDR3 DNA: TGTGCCAGCTCACCCAGCGGGAGTTGGACAGATACGCAGTATTTT

J gene: TRBJ2-3
V gene: TRBV5-1
D gene: NA
clone size: few
CDR3 protein: CASSFGWTDTQYF
CDR3 DNA: TGCGCCAGCAGCTTCGGTTGGACAGATACGCAGTATTTT

J gene: TRBJ2-5
V gene: TRBV12-3/TRBV12-4
D gene: TRBD2
clone size: many
CDR3 protein: CASSQTSGAGTQYF
CDR3 DNA: TGTGCCAGCAGCCAGACTAGCGGGGCGGGGACCCAGTACTTC

J gene: TRBJ1-4
V gene: TRBV4-1
D gene: NA
clone size: few
CDR3 protein: CASSLWTDATNEKLFF
CDR3 DNA: TGCGCCAGCAGCCTCTGGACAGACGCAACTAATGAAAAACTGTTTTTT

J gene: TRBJ2-6
V gene: TRBV20-1
D gene: NA
clone size: NA
CDR3 protein: CSATPAGSGANVLTF
CDR3 DNA: TGCAGTGCTACCCCTGCGGGCTCTGGGGCCAACGTCCTGACTTTC

J gene: TRBJ2-2
V gene: TRBV27
D gene: NA
clone size: few
CDR3 protein: CASSLRRASGELFF
CDR3 DNA: TGTGCCAGCAGTTTACGCAGGGCGTCCGGGGAGCTGTTTTTT